One sample yielded the 13 T cell receptor beta chains listed below, sequenced in a study of cytomegalovirus exposure and HLA in healthy donors. Researchers ran the PCR with 60 Vbeta and 13 Jbeta primers. Clones were sequenced by immunoSEQ multiplex PCR, and TCRdb holds only the in-frame ones, with some missing. The sample carries about 150,000 clones, more than 75% recorded once. The sample taken for sequencing was PBMCs. Source of these receptors: a male donor in good health and CMV-seronegative.

The CDR3 loop reads CASSLSYNEQFF. CDR3 DNA: TGCGCCAGCAGCCTTAGTTACAATGAGCAGTTCTTC. The chain recombines TRBV5-1 with TRBJ2-1; D gene unclear. The V gene lost 4 bases and the J gene lost 4 bases, with 6 bases spanning the gap. The CDR3 loop spans 12 amino acids. Per germline, CDR1 SGHRS and CDR2 YFSETQ.

This chain joins TRBV19 and TRBJ1-2; D is unresolved. This CDR3 is built from 12 residues. Germline V gene sequence: CDR1 LNHDA, CDR2 SQIVND (reference sequence). Trimming stripped 5 bases from V and 2 bases from J, with 6 bases between. CDR3 in DNA: TGTGCCAGTAGTCGCGTGAACTATGGCTACACCTTC. This sequence encodes CASSRVNYGYTF.

The CDR3: CASSQDPTGGYTEAFF. CDR3 sequence (DNA): TGCGCCAGCAGCCAAGATCCCACAGGTGGGTACACTGAAGCTTTCTTT. J is TRBJ1-1 and V is TRBV4-3, with D possibly being TRBD1 (5 bases). Trimming removed 0 bases at V and 3 bases at J, with 14 bases between. Germline values: CDR1 LGHNA, CDR2 YSLEER. The CDR3 spans 16 residues.

The rearrangement uses TRBV6-1 and TRBJ1-1; TRBD1 agrees at 8 bases. The CDR3 totals 12 residues. Germline loops: CDR1 MNHNS, CDR2 SASEGT. J lost 12 bases, V lost 2 bases, and 5 bases had no gene match. As DNA, the CDR3 is TGTGCCAGCAGTGAAACCGGACAGGGAACTTTCTTT. This codes for CASSETGQGTFF.

The chain joins TRBV4-1 to TRBJ2-7, with unresolved D. Trimming pared 4 bases from V and 3 bases from J, leaving 10 bases between. Per germline, CDR1 MGHRA and CDR2 YSYEKL. The CDR3 is 13 amino acids. The DNA of the CDR3 is TGCGCCAGCAGCCGAGCTATAGACTACGAGCAGTACTTC. This codes for CASSRAIDYEQYF.

The V gene is TRBV6-6, the J gene TRBJ2-5, with 12 bases lining up with TRBD1. Germline assignment: CDR1 MNHNY and CDR2 SVGAGI (reference sequence). Germline trimming cut 8 bases from V and 5 bases from J; bases unmatched to any gene: 9. The CDR3 has 15 residues. In DNA, the CDR3 is TGTGCCAGCGCCTTGGGACAGGGGGCTTGGGAGACCCAGTACTTC. Translating it yields CASALGQGAWETQYF.

J is TRBJ2-1 and V is TRBV10-1, with 8 nucleotides matching TRBD1. In germline, CDR1 is WNHNN, CDR2 SYGVQD (reference sequence). The CDR3 sequence is 14 residues long. The ends lost 10 bases at V and 3 bases at J; junction bases unmatched: 8. CDR3 sequence reads: CATKNRGIYNEQFF. The CDR3 DNA reads TGCGCCACCAAAAACAGGGGGATCTACAATGAGCAGTTCTTC.

The chain joins TRBV6-6 to TRBJ1-5, with TRBD1 matching 8 bases. The CDR3 spans 14 residues. V gave up 6 bases and J gave up 4 bases; unmatched junction bases: 5. The germline V gene has CDR1 MNHNY and CDR2 SVGAGI (reference sequence). The CDR3 here is CASRRTGRNQPQHF. DNA for the CDR3: TGTGCCAGCAGACGGACAGGGAGAAATCAGCCCCAGCATTTT.

The chain couples TRBV27 to TRBJ2-3, with 8 bases lining up with TRBD2. The V gene end was trimmed by 2 bases and the J gene end by 5 bases; junction bases not matched to a gene: 6. The CDR3 length is 15 residues. Germline lookup yields CDR1 MNHEY and CDR2 SMNVEV (reference sequence). The CDR3 coding sequence is TGTGCCAGCAGTTTAATGGGACTAGGGGGAGATACGCAGTATTTT. It specifies CASSLMGLGGDTQYF.

J is TRBJ2-7 and V is TRBV29-1; maybe TRBD2 (5 bases). Trimming left V 0 bases short and J 0 bases short, with 9 bases between. The length of the CDR3 is 14 residues. Germline V lookup: CDR1 SQVTM, CDR2 ANQGSEA. CDR3 in DNA: TGCAGCGTTGAAGATCGACGGGGCTCCTACGAGCAGTACTTC. It is translated as CSVEDRRGSYEQYF.

The J gene is TRBJ1-1, the V gene TRBV7-2, with a tentative D call TRBD1 (5 bases). Trimming cost V 5 bases and J 1 base, with 8 bases left between them. This CDR3 region has 13 residues. Germline V gives CDR1 SGHTA, CDR2 FQGNSA. CDR3 DNA sequence: TGTGCCAGCAGCCGACAGCCGAACACTGAAGCTTTCTTT. Protein sequence: CASSRQPNTEAFF.

The chain recombines TRBV29-1 with TRBJ2-7; D is ambiguous. CDR1 and CDR2 (germline): SQVTM, ANQGSEA. The CDR3 covers 13 residues. V dropped 6 bases and J dropped 2 bases, with 14 bases sitting between them. CDR3: CSVGEGNPYEQYF. The CDR3 nucleotides read TGCAGCGTAGGAGAAGGAAACCCCTACGAGCAGTACTTC.

The chain is built from TRBV4-2 and TRBJ1-6; 8 nucleotides agree with TRBD1. This CDR3 contains 15 residues. CDR1 and CDR2 (germline): LGHNA, YNFKEQ. V gave up 0 bases and J gave up 10 bases; unmatched junction bases: 5. The chain's CDR3 is CASSQENRGYSPLHF. CDR3 DNA: TGTGCCAGCAGCCAAGAAAACAGGGGGTACTCACCCCTCCACTTT.